These 22 T cell receptor beta chains originate from one sample sequenced in a study of prognosis after radiotherapy for stage I lung cancer. It was by two-round multiplex PCR that TCR beta CDR3 was amplified from genomic DNA. It was primers specific to each TRBV and TRBJ gene that first-round PCR used. TCRdb re-analysed the multiplex PCR reads in MiXCR, keeping a single row per CDR3 protein. The sample holds about 59,000 distinct CDR3 sequences, around a quarter seen once. This material consisted of PBMCs, taken before or after stereotactic body radiation therapy (not recorded which). The receptor set was obtained from a donor over 45 with non-small cell lung cancer.

This clonotype was seen at least ten times. The chain combines TRBV7-9 with TRBJ2-1, with D unresolved. V was cut by 8 bases and J by 5 bases, with 4 bases left in between. The CDR3 length is 10 residues. In germline, CDR1 is SEHNR, CDR2 FQNEAQ (reference sequence). The CDR3 DNA sequence: TGTGCCAGCGGCCACAATGAGCAGTTCTTC. Translation: CASGHNEQFF.

A note on this clonotype: One end of the junction is discordant with germline, which a read error may explain. This chain connects TRBV28 to TRBJ1-4; 10 bases fit TRBD1. The CDR3 is made up of 16 amino acids. CDR1 is MDHEN, CDR2 SYDVKM, per germline. The CDR3 is CASSSPGTGANEELFF. The DNA for the CDR3 is TGTGCCAGCAGTTCCCCCGGGACAGGGGCGAATGAAGAACTGTTTTTT.

In this sample, this clonotype turned up many times. The genes are TRBV27 and TRBJ2-5; either TRBD1 or TRBD2 may fit D (6 bases each). The germline V and J ends were trimmed by 6 bases and 3 bases, with 20 bases remaining between them. CDR1 and CDR2 from the germline V gene are MNHEY and SMNVEV (reference sequence). The CDR3 covers 16 residues. The CDR3 reads CASSSPRGDKKETQYF. The CDR3, as DNA: TGTGCCAGCAGCTCCCCGAGGGGGGACAAAAAAGAGACCCAGTACTTC.

This clonotype came up many times. The J gene is TRBJ2-3, the V gene TRBV6-1; 8 bases are shared with TRBD2. Trimming took 6 bases from V and 4 from J; bases not matched to a gene: 9. Germline CDR1 MNHNS, CDR2 SASEGT. The CDR3 loop spans 15 amino acids. CDR3 amino acids: CASRDNTGGADTQYF. CDR3 nucleotide sequence: TGTGCCAGCAGAGACAATACCGGGGGGGCAGATACGCAGTATTTT.

Ten or more counts support this clonotype. The chain recombines TRBV4-2 with TRBJ2-1, with 10 positions matching TRBD2. The germline V gene encodes CDR1 LGHNA and CDR2 YNFKEQ. Unmatched junction bases numbered 10, after V lost 2 bases and J lost 0 bases. The CDR3 is 19 amino acids. This chain's CDR3 is CASSQTLAGATRSYNEQFF. The CDR3 DNA sequence: TGTGCCAGCAGCCAAACCCTAGCGGGGGCGACCCGCTCCTACAATGAGCAGTTCTTC.

This clonotype was seen many times. This chain links TRBV2 with TRBJ1-5; TRBD1 matches 9 bases. V lost 4 bases to trimming and J lost 7 bases; unmatched junction nucleotides: 2. CDR3 size: 13 residues. The germline V gene encodes CDR1 SNHLY and CDR2 FYNNEI. This chain's CDR3 is CASSGTGDQPQHF. The CDR3 region has the DNA TGTGCCAGCAGTGGGACAGGGGACCAGCCCCAGCATTTT.

The chain joins TRBV5-1 to TRBJ1-2; D gene unclear. This CDR3 has 15 residues. V lost 0 bases and J lost 7, with 16 bases in between. Germline CDR1 reads SGHRS; CDR2 reads YFSETQ. For the CDR3, the DNA is TGCGCCAGCAGCTTGGAAGAGGGCAAAGGATTTGGCTACACCTTC. Amino acids: CASSLEEGKGFGYTF.

A note on this clonotype: A read error may account for a junction end that differs from germline. V usage is TRBV5-1 and J usage is TRBJ1-1, with unresolved D. CDR1 SGHRS and CDR2 YFSETQ come from the germline V gene. There are 15 residues in the CDR3. DNA for the CDR3: TGCGCCAGCAGCTTGGAGGATGGTCGGGCGACTGAAACTTTCTTT. It codes for CASSLEDGRATETFF.

This clonotype has a count of ten or more. The J gene is TRBJ1-4, the V gene TRBV18; 9 nucleotides line up with TRBD1. Trimming at V came to 3 bases and at J to 2 bases, leaving 4 bases not matched to a gene. Germline lookup yields CDR1 KGHSH and CDR2 LQKENI. The CDR3 contains 16 residues. The CDR3 nucleotides are TGTGCCAGCTCACCGGGACAGGGAGGCACTAATGAAAAACTGTTTTTT. Translated, it gives CASSPGQGGTNEKLFF. The full variable domain, in which reference TRBV18 and TRBJ1-4 provide the parts outside the CDR3, is NAGVMQNPRHLVRRRGQEARLRCSPMKGHSHVYWYRQLPEEGLKFMVYLQKENIIDESGMPKERFSAEFPKEGPSILRIQQVVRGDSAAYFCASSPGQGGTNEKLFFGSGTQLSVL.

This chain links TRBV11-2 with TRBJ1-2; unclear D gene. CDR1 and CDR2 (germline): SGHAT, FQNNGV. The germline V and J ends were trimmed by 3 bases and 8 bases, with 19 bases remaining between them. CDR3 length: 15 residues. The chain's CDR3 is CASSFPEGKRGGYTF. CDR3 coding DNA: TGTGCCAGCAGCTTCCCCGAGGGAAAGAGAGGAGGCTACACCTTC. Full variable domain (missing parts from reference TRBV11-2 and TRBJ1-2): EAGVAQSPRYKIIEKRQSVAFWCNPISGHATLYWYQQILGQGPKLLIQFQNNGVVDDSQLPKDRFSAERLKGVDSTLKIQPAKLEDSAVYLCASSFPEGKRGGYTFGSGTRLTVV.

A single count supports this clonotype. Compared with germline, one end of the junction differs, possibly owing to a read error. J is TRBJ1-6 and V is TRBV6-2 or TRBV6-3; a possible D gene is TRBD1 (5 bases). There are 15 residues in the CDR3. CDR1 is MNHEY and CDR2 is SVGEGT in the germline V gene. Here the CDR3 reads CASSYGADSNSPLNF. CDR3 bases: TGTGCCAGCAGTTACGGGGCAGACTCCAATTCACCCCTCAACTTT.

As to this clonotype: Since a much larger clone is just one base distant, this may be a read error. The chain carries TRBV20-1 and TRBJ1-1; D is possibly TRBD1 (5 bases). V lost 0 bases and J lost 2, with 10 bases in between. Germline V lookup: CDR1 DFQATT, CDR2 SNEGSKA (reference sequence). CDR3 length: 14 residues. The CDR3 region is CSAREARDNTEAFF. In DNA form, the CDR3 reads TGCAGTGCTAGAGAGGCCAGGGATAACACTGAAGCTTTCTTT.

This clonotype was counted at least ten times. This chain joins TRBV6-1 and TRBJ1-2, with 9 bases lining up with TRBD1. V shed 8 bases, J shed 5 bases, and the junction held 6 bases outside the gene matches. The CDR3 covers 13 residues. From germline, CDR1 is MNHNS and CDR2 SASEGT. CDR3 in DNA: TGTGCCAGCTACCGGGACAGGGCTTATGGCTACACCTTC. Translated: CASYRDRAYGYTF.

Remarks on this clonotype: Since a far larger clone is one base different, this is likely a read error. The chain employs TRBV6-9 and TRBJ1-5; no firm D call. The CDR3 is 13 amino acids. Germline V gene sequence: CDR1 MNHGY, CDR2 SVAAGI. The CDR3 DNA is TGTGCCAGCAGTTACGGTCGGAATCAGCACCAGCATTTT. It yields the protein CASSYGRNQHQHF.

This clonotype was seen ten or more times. The V gene is TRBV19, the J gene TRBJ1-1, with a tentative D call TRBD1 (6 bases). The germline gives CDR1 LNHDA, CDR2 SQIVND (reference sequence). Trimming cost V 5 bases and J 9 bases, with 16 bases left between them. The CDR3 is made up of 13 amino acids. The CDR3 sequence is CASSPQQGRKAFF. The DNA for the CDR3 is TGTGCCAGTAGTCCTCAACAGGGCCGGAAAGCTTTCTTT.

Comments on this clonotype: Germline is not matched at one junction end, which may reflect a read error. This rearrangement joins TRBV2 to TRBJ2-3; D possibly corresponds to TRBD2 (6 bases). The CDR3 runs 15 residues. CDR1 is SNHLY and CDR2 is FYNNEI in the germline V gene. CDR3 nucleotide sequence: TGTGCCAGCGGTGAAATCGGGGGTACGGCAGGTACGAAGTATTTT. It yields the protein CASGEIGGTAGTKYF.

This clonotype was seen once. This sequence joins TRBV6-2 or TRBV6-3 and TRBJ1-3; D possibly corresponds to TRBD1 (5 bases). The CDR3 is 13 residues long. CDR1 and CDR2 from the germline V gene are MNHEY and SVGEGT. The V end lost 2 bases, the J end lost 12 bases, and 14 bases lay between the germline ends. CDR3 nucleotide sequence: TGTGCCAGCAGTTACGCCTCTGGACACAACATATATTTT. It encodes CASSYASGHNIYF.

A note on this clonotype: The likely explanation is a read error, given a far larger clone one base away. The chain carries TRBV27 and TRBJ1-2; TRBD1 agrees at 7 bases. The germline V gene has CDR1 MNHEY and CDR2 SMNVEV (reference sequence). V lost 3 bases, J lost 3 bases, and 10 bases stayed unmatched. CDR3 size: 16 residues. The CDR3 bases are TGTGCCAGCAGTTTTCCGTGGGGGACAGAATACTATGGCTACACCTTC. Translating it yields CASSFPWGTEYYGYTF.

The count of this clonotype is one. The chain is built from TRBV2 and TRBJ2-5; the match to TRBD2 covers 12 bases. The CDR3 has 16 amino acids. The V segment lost 8 bases and the J segment 7 bases; nucleotides outside the gene matches: 14. From germline, CDR1 is SNHLY and CDR2 FYNNEI. CDR3 DNA sequence: TGTGCCAGCGGTGCCCGCTGGACTAGCGGGGATGGGACCCAGTACTTC. Amino acid sequence: CASGARWTSGDGTQYF.

This clonotype was counted once. The junction differs from germline at one of its ends, possibly a read error. The gene calls are TRBV6-2 or TRBV6-3 and TRBJ2-3; D call uncertain. CDR3 length: 11 amino acids. From germline, CDR1 is MNHEY and CDR2 SVGEGT. The CDR3: CASSRTDKQYF. The DNA for the CDR3 is TGTGCCAGCAGCAGAACAGATAAGCAGTATTTT.

This clonotype was found many times. The chain uses TRBV11-2 and TRBJ2-2; D gene uncertain. In germline, CDR1 is SGHAT, CDR2 FQNNGV. Trimming removed 4 bases at V and 5 bases at J, with 8 bases between. This CDR3 comprises 13 residues. CDR3 DNA sequence: TGTGCCAGCAGCTCTCTGATGACCGGGGAGCTGTTTTTT. It yields the protein CASSSLMTGELFF. The whole variable domain, remainder taken from reference TRBV11-2 and TRBJ2-2, is EAGVAQSPRYKIIEKRQSVAFWCNPISGHATLYWYQQILGQGPKLLIQFQNNGVVDDSQLPKDRFSAERLKGVDSTLKIQPAKLEDSAVYLCASSSLMTGELFFGEGSRLTVL.

On this clonotype itself: Being one base from a much bigger clone, this may be a read error. The missing conserved phenylalanine or tryptophan at the end of this CDR3 makes a read error likely. V usage is TRBV20-1 and J usage is TRBJ2-3; perhaps TRBD2 as D (6 bases). Germline-derived CDR1 and CDR2 are DFQATT and SNEGSKA (reference sequence). The CDR3 has 11 amino acids. Trimming took 7 bases from V and 4 from J, leaving 9 bases between them. The CDR3 bases are TGCAGTGTCGGGGGAGCAGATACGCAGTATATT. The encoded protein is CSVGGADTQYI.